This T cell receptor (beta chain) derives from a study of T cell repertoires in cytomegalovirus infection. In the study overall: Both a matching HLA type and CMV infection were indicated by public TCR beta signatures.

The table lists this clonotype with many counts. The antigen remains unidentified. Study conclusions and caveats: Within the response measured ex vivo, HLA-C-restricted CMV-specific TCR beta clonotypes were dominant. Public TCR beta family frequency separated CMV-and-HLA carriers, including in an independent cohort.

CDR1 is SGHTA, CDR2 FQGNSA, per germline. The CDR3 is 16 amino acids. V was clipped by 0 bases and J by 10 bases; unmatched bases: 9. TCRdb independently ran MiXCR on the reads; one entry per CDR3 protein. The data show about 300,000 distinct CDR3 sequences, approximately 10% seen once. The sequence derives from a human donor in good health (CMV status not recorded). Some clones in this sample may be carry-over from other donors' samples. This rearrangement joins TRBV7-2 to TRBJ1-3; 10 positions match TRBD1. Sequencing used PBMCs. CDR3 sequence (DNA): TGTGCCAGCAGCTTAGCCCTCGACAGGGGGCAAACGACCATATATTTT. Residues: CASSLALDRGQTTIYF.